This TCR beta chain was identified in a study of early T cells in non-severe SARS-CoV-2 infection. Study-level results: Matches to VDJdb favored anti-spike CD8 responses and missed private and CD4 specificities.

Germline CDR1 and CDR2: LNHDA and SQIVND (reference sequence). V lost 3 bases and J 0 bases, leaving 12 bases between the germline ends. The CDR3 covers 15 residues. Individual cDNA molecules received unique molecular identifiers during library preparation. Using its own MiXCR run on the 5' RACE reads, TCRdb lists one record per CDR3 protein. Of approximately 67,000 distinct CDR3 sequences in the sample, under 14% were seen once. This clonotype showed up many times. The antigen is unknown. Sequencing was performed on whole blood. The rearrangement joins TRBV19 to TRBJ2-7, with D possibly matching TRBD1 (6 bases). The receptor's source is an adult who was a healthcare worker with PCR-confirmed SARS-CoV-2 infection or an uninfected control (not recorded which). The CDR3 sequence is CASSIGQISSYEQYF. CDR3 DNA sequence: TGTGCCAGTAGTATTGGACAGATCAGCTCCTACGAGCAGTACTTC.